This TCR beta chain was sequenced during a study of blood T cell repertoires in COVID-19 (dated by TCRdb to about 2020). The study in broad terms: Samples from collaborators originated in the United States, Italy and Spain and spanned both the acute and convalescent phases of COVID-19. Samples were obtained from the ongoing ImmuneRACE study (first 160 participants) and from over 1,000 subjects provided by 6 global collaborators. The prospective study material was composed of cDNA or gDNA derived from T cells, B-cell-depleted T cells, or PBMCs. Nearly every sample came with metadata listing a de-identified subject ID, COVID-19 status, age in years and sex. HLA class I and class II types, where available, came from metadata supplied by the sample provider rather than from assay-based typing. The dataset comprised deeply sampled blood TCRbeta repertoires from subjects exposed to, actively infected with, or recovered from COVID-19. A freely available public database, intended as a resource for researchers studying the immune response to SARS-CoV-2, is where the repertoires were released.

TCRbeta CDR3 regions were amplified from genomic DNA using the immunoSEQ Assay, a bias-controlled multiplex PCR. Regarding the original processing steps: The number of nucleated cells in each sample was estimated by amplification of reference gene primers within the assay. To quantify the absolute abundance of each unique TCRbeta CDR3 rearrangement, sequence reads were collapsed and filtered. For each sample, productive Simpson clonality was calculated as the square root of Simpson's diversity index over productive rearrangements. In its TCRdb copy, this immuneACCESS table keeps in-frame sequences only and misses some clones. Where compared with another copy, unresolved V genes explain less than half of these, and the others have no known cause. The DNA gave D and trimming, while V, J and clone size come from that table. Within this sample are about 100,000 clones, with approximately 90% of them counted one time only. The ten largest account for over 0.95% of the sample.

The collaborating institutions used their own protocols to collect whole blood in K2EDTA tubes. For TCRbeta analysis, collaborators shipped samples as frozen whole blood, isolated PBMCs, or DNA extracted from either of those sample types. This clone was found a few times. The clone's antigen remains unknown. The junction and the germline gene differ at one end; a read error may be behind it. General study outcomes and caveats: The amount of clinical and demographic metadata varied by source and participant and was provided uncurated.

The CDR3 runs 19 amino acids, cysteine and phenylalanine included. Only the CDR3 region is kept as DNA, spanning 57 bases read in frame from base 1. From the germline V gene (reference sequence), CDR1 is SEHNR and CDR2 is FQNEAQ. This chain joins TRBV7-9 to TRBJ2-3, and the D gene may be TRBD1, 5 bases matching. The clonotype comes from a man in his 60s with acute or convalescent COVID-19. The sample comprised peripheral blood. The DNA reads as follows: TGTGCCAGCAGCTTATATCAGGGATTGGGCTTATCCGGTAAAGATGCGCAGTATTTT. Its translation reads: CASSLYQGLGLSGKDAQYF.